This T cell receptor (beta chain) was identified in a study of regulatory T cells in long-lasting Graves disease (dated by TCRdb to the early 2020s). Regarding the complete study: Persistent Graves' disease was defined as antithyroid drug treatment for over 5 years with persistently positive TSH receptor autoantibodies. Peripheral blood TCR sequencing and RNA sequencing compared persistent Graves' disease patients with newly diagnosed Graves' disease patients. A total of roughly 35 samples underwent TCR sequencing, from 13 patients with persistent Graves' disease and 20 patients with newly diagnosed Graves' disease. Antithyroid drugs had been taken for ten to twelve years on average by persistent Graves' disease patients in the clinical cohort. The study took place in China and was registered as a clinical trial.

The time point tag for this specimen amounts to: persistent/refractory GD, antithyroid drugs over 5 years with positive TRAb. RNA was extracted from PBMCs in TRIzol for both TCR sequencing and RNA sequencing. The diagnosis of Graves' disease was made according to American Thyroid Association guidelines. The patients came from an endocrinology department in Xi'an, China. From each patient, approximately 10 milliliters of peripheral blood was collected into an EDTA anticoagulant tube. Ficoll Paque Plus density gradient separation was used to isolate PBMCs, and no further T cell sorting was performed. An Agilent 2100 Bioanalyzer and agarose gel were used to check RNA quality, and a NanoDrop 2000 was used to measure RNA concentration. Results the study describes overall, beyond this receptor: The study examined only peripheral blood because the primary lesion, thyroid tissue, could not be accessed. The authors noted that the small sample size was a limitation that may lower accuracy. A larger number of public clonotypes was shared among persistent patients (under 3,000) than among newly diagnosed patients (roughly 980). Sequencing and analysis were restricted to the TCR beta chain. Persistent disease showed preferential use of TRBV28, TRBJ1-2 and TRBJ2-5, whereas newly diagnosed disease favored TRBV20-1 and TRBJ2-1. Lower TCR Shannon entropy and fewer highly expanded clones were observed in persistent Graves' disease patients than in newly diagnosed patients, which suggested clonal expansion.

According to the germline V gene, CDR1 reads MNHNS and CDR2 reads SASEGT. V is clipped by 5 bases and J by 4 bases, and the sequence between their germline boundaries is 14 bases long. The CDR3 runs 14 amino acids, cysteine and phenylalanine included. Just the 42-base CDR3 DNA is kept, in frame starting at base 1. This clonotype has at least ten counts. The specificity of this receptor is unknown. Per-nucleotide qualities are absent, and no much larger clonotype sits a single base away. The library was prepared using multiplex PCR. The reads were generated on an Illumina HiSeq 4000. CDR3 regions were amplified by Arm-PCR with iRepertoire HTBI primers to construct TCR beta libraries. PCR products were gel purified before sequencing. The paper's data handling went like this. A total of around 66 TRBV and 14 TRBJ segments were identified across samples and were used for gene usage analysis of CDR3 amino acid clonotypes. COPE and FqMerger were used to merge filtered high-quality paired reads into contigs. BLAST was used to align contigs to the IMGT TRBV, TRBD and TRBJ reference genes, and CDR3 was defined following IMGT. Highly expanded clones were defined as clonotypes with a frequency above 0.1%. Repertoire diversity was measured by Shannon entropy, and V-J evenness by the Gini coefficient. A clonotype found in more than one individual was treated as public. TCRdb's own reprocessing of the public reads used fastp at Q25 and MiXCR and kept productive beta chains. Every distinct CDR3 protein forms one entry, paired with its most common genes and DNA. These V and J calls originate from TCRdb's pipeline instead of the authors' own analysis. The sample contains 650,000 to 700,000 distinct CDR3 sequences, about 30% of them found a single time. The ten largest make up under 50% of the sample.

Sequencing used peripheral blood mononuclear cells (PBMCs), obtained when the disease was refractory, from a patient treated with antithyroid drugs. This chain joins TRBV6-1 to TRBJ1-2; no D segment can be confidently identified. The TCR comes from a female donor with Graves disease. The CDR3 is CASSQSGPAYGYTF. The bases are TGTGCCAGCAGTCAATCCGGCCCTGCCTATGGCTACACCTTC.